The present entry profiles one TCR beta chain with its context. The target antigen is unknown. One end of the junction does not line up with germline, which may come from a read error. The CDR3 contains 15 residues. CDR1 is LNHDA, CDR2 SQIVND, per germline (reference sequence). This record belongs to a study of shared clonotypes between healthy human individuals. Findings of the study overall: The diversity represented, both genetic and in exposure history, was limited by few donors. Clonotypes shared by all four sorted-subset donors had higher generation probabilities than non-shared clonotypes.

TCRdb's table, derived via immunoSEQ multiplex PCR, lists solely in-frame clones and lacks some. The data show more than 2,000,000 clones, around nine tenths seen once. This TCR derives from a man between 18 and 35 years old in good health. This chain links TRBV19 with TRBJ1-3; no definite D call. The material sequenced was naive CD4+ T cells sorted from blood. Specified subset: CD45RA+ positively selected. The DNA of the CDR3 is TGTGCCAGTAGTCGTCTCATGGTCTCTGGAAATACCATATATTTT. Translating gives CASSRLMVSGNTIYF.